The T cell receptor (beta chain) described here comes from a study of blood T cell repertoires in COVID-19. This clone was detected only once. Profiled with immunoSEQ multiplex PCR; TCRdb holds only in-frame clones, not every one. Among around 200,000 clones listed, roughly 77% were seen once. This TCR was recovered from a man aged 40-55 years who had recovered from COVID-19. Sequencing was done on a sample of PBMCs or T cells enriched from blood (not recorded which).

The CDR3 sequence is CAWEDRAGVPEAFF. The CDR3 DNA reads as TGTGCCTGGGAGGACAGGGCGGGTGTACCTGAAGCTTTCTTT. The chain combines TRBV30 with TRBJ1-1; 8 nucleotides match TRBD1. This CDR3 has 14 amino acids. V lost 5 bases, J lost 6 bases, and 11 bases stayed unmatched. Germline CDR1 is GTSNPN and CDR2 is SVGIG (reference sequence).